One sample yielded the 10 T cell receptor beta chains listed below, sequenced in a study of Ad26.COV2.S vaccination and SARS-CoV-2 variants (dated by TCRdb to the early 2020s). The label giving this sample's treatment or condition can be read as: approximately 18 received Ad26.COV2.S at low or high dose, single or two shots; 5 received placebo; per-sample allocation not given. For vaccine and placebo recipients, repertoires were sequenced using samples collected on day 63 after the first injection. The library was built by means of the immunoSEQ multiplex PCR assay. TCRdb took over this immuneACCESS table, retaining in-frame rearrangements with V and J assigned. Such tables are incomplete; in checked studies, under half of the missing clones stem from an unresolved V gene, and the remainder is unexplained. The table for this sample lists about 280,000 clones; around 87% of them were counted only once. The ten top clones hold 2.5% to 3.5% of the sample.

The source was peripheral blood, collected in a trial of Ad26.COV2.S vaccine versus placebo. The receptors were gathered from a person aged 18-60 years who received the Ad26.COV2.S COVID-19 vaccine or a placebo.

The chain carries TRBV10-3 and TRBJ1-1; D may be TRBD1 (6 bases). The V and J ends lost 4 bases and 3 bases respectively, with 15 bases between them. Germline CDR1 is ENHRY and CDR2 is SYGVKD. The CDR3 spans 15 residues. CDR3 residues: CAISVRGAEDTEAFF. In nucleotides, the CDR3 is TGTGCCATCAGTGTGAGGGGGGCAGAGGACACTGAAGCTTTCTTT.

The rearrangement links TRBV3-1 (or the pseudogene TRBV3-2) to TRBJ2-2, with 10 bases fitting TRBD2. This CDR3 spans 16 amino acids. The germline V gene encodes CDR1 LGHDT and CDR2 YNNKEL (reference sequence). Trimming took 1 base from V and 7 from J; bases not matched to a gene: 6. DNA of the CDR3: TGTGCCAGCAGCCAAGGGAGCGGGGGGGTTCACGGGGAGCTGTTTTTT. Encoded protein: CASSQGSGGVHGELFF.

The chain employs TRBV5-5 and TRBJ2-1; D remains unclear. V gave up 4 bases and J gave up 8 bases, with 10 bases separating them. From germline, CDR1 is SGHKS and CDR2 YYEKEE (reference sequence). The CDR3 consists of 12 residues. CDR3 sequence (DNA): TGTGCCAGCAGCCCGATGTCGGATGAGCAGTTCTTC. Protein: CASSPMSDEQFF.

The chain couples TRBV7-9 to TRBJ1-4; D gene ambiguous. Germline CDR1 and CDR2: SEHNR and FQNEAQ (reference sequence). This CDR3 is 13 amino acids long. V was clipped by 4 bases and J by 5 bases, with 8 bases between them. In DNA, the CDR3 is TGTGCCAGCAGCTCCTCGGGGAATGAAAAACTGTTTTTT. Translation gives CASSSSGNEKLFF. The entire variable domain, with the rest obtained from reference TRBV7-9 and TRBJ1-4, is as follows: DTGVSQNPRHKITKRGQNVTFRCDPISEHNRLYWYRQTLGQGPEFLTYFQNEAQLEKSRLLSDRFSAERPKGSFSTLEIQRTEQGDSAMYLCASSSSGNEKLFFGSGTQLSVL.

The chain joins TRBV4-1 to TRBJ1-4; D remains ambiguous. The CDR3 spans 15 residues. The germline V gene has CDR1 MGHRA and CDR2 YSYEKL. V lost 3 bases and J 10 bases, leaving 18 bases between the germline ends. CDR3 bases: TGCGCCAGCAGCCAGGGCGTAGGGTCCTTTACAAAACTGTTTTTT. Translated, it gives CASSQGVGSFTKLFF.

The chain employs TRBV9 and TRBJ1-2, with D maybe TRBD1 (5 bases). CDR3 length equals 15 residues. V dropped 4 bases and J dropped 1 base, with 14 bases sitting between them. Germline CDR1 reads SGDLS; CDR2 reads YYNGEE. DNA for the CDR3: TGTGCCAGCAGCCCGGGGGAAGGGCTTAACTATGGCTACACCTTC. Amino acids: CASSPGEGLNYGYTF. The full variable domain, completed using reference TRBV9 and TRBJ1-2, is DSGVTQTPKHLITATGQRVTLRCSPRSGDLSVYWYQQSLDQGLQFLIQYYNGEERAKGNILERFSAQQFPDLHSELNLSSLELGDSALYFCASSPGEGLNYGYTFGSGTRLTVV.

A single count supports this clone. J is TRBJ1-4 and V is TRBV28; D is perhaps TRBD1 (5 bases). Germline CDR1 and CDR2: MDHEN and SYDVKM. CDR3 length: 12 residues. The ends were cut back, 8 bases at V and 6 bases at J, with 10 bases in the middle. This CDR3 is CASVGGDEKLFF. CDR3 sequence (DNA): TGTGCCAGCGTTGGGGGGGATGAAAAACTGTTTTTT.

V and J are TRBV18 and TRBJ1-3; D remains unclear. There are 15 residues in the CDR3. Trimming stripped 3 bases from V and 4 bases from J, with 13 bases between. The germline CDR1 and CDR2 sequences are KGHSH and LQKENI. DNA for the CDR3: TGTGCCAGCTCACCTTCACGGGGTTACGGAAACACCATATATTTT. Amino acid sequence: CASSPSRGYGNTIYF.

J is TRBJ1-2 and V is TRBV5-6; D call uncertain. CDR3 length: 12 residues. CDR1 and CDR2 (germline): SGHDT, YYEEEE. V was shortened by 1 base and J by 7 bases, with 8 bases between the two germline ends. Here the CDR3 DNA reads TGTGCCAGCAGCTTGCAGGCCGGTGGCTACACCTTC. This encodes CASSLQAGGYTF. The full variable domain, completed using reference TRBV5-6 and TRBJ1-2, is DAGVTQSPTHLIKTRGQQVTLRCSPKSGHDTVSWYQQALGQGPQFIFQYYEEEERQRGNFPDRFSGHQFPNYSSELNVNALLLGDSALYLCASSLQAGGYTFGSGTRLTVV.

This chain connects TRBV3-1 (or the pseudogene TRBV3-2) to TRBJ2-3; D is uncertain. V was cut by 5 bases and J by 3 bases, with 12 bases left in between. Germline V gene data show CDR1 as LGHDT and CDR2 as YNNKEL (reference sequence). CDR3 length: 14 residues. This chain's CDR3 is CASSFSGGTDTQYF. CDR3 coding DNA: TGTGCCAGCAGCTTCTCGGGTGGGACAGATACGCAGTATTTT.